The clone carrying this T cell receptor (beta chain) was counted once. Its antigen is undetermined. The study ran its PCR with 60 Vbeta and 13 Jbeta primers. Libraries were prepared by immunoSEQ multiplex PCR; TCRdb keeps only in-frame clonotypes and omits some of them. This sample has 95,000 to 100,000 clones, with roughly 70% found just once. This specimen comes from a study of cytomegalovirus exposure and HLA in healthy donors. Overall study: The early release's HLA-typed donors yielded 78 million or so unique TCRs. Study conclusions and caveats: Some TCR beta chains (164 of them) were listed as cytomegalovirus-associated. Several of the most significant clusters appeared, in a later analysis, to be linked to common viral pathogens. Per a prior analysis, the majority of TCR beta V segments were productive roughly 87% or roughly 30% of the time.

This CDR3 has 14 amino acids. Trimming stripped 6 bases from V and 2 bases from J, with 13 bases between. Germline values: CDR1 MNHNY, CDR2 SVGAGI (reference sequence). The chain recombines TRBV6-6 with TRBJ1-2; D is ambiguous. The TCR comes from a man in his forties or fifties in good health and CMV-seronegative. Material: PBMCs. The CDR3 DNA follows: TGTGCCAGCAGGAGACGGATAGCAAACTATGGCTACACCTTC. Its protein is CASRRRIANYGYTF.